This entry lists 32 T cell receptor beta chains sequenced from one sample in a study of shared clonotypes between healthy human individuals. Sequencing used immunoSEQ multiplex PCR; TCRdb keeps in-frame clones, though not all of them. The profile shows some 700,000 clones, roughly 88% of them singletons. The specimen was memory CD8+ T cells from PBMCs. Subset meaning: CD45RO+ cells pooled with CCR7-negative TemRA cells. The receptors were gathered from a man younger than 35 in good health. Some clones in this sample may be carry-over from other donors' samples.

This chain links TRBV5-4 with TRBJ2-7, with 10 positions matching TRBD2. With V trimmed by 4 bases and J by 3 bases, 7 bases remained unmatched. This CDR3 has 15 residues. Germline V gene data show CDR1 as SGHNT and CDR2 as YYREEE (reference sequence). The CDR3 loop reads CASSQLGLANYEQYF. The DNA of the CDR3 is TGTGCCAGCAGCCAATTGGGACTAGCGAACTACGAGCAGTACTTC.

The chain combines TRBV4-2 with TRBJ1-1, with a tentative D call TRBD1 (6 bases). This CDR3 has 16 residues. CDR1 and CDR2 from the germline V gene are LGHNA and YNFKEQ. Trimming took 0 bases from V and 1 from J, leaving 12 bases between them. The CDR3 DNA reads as TGTGCCAGCAGCCAAGATAGGGGGACGGCGAACACTGAAGCTTTCTTT. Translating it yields CASSQDRGTANTEAFF.

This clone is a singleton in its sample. In nucleotides, the CDR3 is TGTGCCAGCAGTTTATACACCTACAATGAGCAGTTCTTC. Its protein product is CASSLYTYNEQFF. The chain joins TRBV27 to TRBJ2-1, with unresolved D. The CDR3 is 13 amino acids. Looked up from germline, CDR1 is MNHEY and CDR2 is SMNVEV (reference sequence). Trimming cost V 1 base and J 2 bases, with 3 bases left between them.

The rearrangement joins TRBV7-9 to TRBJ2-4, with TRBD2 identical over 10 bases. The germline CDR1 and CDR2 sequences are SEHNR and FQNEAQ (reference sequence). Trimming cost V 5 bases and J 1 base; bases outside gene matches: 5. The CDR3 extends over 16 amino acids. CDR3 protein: CASSRNSGRAKNIQYF. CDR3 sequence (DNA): TGTGCCAGCAGCCGGAATAGCGGGAGGGCCAAAAACATTCAGTACTTC.

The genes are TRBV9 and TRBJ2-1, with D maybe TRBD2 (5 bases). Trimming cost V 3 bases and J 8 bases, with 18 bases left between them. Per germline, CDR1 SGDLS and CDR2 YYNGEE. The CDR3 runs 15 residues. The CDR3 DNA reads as TGTGCCAGCAGCGCATATCCCCGGGGAATGGATGAGCAGTTCTTC. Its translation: CASSAYPRGMDEQFF.

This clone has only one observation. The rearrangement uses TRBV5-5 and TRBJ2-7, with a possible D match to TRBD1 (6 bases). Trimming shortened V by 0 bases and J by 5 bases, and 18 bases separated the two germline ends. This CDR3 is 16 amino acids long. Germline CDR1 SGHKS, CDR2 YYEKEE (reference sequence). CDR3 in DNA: TGTGCCAGCAGCTTGGTGGGATGGGGCAGGGGCGACGAGCAGTACTTC. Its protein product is CASSLVGWGRGDEQYF.

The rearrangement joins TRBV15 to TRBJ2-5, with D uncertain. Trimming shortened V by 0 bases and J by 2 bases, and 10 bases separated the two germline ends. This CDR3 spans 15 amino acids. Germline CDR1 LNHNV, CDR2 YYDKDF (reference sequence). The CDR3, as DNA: TGTGCCACCAGCAGAGATAGACGGCTTCAAGAGACCCAGTACTTC. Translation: CATSRDRRLQETQYF.

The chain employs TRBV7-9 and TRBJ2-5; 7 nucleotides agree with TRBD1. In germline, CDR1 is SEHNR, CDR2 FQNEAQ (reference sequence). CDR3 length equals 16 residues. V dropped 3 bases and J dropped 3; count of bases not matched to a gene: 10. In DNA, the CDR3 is TGTGCCAGCAGCTTTCCTGCCGGACAGGCAGAAGAGACCCAGTACTTC. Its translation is CASSFPAGQAEETQYF.

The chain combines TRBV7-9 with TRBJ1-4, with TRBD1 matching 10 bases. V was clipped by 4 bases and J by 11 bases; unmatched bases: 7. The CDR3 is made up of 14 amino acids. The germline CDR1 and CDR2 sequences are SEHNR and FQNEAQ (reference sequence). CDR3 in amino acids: CASSSYGTGAKLFF. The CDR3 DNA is TGTGCCAGCAGCTCTTACGGGACAGGGGCCAAACTGTTTTTT.

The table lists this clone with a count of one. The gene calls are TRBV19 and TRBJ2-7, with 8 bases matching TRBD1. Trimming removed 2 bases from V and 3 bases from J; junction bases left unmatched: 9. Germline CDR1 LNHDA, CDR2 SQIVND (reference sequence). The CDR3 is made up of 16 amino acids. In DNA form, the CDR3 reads TGTGCCAGTAGTATACGCCACAGGGGGACCGTCTACGAGCAGTACTTC. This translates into CASSIRHRGTVYEQYF.

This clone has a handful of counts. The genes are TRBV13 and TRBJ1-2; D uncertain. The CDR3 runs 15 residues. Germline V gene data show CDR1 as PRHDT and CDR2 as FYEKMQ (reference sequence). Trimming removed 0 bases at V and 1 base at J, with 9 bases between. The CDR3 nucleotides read TGTGCCAGCAGCTTAGGGGGGAACATTAACTATGGCTACACCTTC. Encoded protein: CASSLGGNINYGYTF.

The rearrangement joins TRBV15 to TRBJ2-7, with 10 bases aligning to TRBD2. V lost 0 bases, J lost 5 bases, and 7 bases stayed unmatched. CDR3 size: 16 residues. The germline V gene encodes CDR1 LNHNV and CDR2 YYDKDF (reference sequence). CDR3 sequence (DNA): TGTGCCACCAGCAGAGAGGAACTAGCGGGAATCAACGAGCAGTACTTC. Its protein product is CATSREELAGINEQYF.

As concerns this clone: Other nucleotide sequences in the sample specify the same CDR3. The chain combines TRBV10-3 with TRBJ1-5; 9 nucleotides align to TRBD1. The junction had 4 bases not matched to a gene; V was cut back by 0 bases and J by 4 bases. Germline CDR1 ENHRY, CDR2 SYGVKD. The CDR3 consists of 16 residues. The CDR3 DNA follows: TGTGCCATCAGTGAGTCGGGGACAGGGCGGAATCAGCCCCAGCATTTT. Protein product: CAISESGTGRNQPQHF.

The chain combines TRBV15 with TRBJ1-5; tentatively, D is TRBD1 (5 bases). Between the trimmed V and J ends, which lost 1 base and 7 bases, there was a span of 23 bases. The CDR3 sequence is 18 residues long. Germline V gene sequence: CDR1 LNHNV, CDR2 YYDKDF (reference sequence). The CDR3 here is CATSRAILVRGNEQPQHF. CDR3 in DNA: TGTGCCACCAGCAGAGCCATCCTGGTGCGGGGCAACGAACAGCCCCAGCATTTT.

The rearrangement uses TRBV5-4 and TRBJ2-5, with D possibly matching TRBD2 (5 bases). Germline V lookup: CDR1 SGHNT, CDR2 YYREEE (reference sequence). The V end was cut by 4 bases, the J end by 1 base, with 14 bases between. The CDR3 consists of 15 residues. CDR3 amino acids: CASSPKERIQETQYF. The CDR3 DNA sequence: TGTGCCAGCAGCCCTAAGGAGCGGATCCAAGAGACCCAGTACTTC.

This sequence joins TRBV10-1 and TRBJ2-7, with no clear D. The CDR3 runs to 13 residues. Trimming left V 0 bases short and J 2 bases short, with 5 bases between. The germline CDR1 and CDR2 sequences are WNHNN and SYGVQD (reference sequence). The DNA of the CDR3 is TGCGCCAGCAGTGAGTCGGAGACCTACGAGCAGTACTTC. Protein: CASSESETYEQYF.

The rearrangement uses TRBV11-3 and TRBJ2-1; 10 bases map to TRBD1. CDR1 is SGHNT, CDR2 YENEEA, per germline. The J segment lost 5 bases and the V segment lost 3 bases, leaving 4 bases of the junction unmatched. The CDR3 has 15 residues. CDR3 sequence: CASSFGTGVDNEQFF. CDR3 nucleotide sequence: TGTGCCAGCAGCTTTGGGACAGGGGTGGACAATGAGCAGTTCTTC.

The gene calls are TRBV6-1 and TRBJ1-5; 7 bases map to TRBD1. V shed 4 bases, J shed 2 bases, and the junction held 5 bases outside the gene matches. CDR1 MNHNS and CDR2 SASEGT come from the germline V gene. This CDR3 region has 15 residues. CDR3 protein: CASSGRTGGNQPQHF. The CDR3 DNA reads TGTGCCAGCAGTGGCCGGACAGGAGGCAATCAGCCCCAGCATTTT.

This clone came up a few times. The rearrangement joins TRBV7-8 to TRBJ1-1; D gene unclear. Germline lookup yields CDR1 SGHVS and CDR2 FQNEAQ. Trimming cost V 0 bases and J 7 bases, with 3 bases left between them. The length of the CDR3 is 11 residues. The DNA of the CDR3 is TGTGCCAGCAGCTTAGCCGGTGAAGCTTTCTTT. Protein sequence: CASSLAGEAFF.

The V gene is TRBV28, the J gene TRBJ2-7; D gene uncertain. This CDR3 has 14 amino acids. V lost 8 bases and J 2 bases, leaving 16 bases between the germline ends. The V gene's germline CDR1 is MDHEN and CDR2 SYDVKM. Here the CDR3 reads CASLPQRYPYEQYF. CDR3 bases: TGTGCCAGCCTCCCCCAGCGCTACCCCTACGAGCAGTACTTC.

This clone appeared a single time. The DNA for the CDR3 is TGTGCCAGCAGCTTAGATCGGCTAGCGGGAGGGCGCAATGAGCAGTTCTTC. This sequence encodes CASSLDRLAGGRNEQFF. The V gene is TRBV7-9, the J gene TRBJ2-1; 12 bases are a match to TRBD2. Looked up from germline, CDR1 is SEHNR and CDR2 is FQNEAQ (reference sequence). V gave up 1 base and J gave up 6 bases; unmatched junction bases: 7. The CDR3 covers 17 residues.

This chain's CDR3 is CASAGPTEAFF. For the CDR3, the DNA is TGTGCCTCCGCGGGCCCGACTGAAGCTTTCTTT. The V gene is TRBV2, the J gene TRBJ1-1; D gene uncertain. With 11 bases removed from V and 5 bases from J, the gap between germline ends came to 12 bases. The germline gives CDR1 SNHLY, CDR2 FYNNEI. CDR3 length equals 11 residues.

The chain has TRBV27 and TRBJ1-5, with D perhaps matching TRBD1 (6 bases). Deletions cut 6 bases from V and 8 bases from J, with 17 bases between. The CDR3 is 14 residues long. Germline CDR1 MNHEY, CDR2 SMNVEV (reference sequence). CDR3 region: CASRGQWTGEPQHF. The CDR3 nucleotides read TGTGCCAGCAGAGGACAGTGGACGGGGGAGCCCCAGCATTTT.

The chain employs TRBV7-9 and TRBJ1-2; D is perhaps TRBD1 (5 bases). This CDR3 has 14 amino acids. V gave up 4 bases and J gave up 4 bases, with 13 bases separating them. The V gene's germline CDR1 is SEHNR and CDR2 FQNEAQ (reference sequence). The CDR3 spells CASSSGGTPYGYTF. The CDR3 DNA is TGTGCCAGCAGCTCTGGTGGGACCCCCTATGGCTACACCTTC.

The CDR3, as DNA: TGTGCCAGCAGTGACTCGAGAATCGGGGGCACCGGGGAGCTGTTTTTT. Its protein is CASSDSRIGGTGELFF. The chain is built from TRBV6-4 and TRBJ2-2; D perhaps matches TRBD2 (6 bases). CDR1 and CDR2 from the germline V gene are MRHNA and SNTAGT. The CDR3 totals 16 residues. Trimming took 0 bases from V and 4 from J, leaving 12 bases between them.

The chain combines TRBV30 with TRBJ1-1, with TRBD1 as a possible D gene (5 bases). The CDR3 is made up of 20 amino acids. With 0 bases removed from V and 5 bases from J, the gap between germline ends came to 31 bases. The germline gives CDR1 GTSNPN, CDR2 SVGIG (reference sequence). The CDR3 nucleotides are TGTGCCTGGAGTGTACTCTATCTTTGGAGGGGCGAACCGGGACGGACTGAAGCTTTCTTT. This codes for CAWSVLYLWRGEPGRTEAFF.

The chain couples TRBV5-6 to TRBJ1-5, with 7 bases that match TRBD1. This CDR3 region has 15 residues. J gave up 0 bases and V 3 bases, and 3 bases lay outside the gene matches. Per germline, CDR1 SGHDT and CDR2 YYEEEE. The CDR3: CASSSGQYSNQPQHF. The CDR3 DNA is TGTGCCAGCAGCTCGGGACAGTATAGCAATCAGCCCCAGCATTTT.

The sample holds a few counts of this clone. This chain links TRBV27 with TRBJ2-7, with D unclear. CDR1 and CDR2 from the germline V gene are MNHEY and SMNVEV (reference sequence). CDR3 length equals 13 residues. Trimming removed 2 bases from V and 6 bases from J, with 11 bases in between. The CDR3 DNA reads TGTGCCAGCAGTTTAGCGCCGACCGGCGAGCAGTACTTC. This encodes CASSLAPTGEQYF.

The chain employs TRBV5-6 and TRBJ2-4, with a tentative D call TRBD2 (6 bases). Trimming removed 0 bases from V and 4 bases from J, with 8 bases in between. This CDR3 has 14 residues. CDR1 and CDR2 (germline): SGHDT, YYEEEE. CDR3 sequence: CASSLGGTKNIQYF. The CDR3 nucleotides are TGTGCCAGCAGCTTGGGCGGGACTAAAAACATTCAGTACTTC. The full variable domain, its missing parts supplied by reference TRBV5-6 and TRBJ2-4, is DAGVTQSPTHLIKTRGQQVTLRCSPKSGHDTVSWYQQALGQGPQFIFQYYEEEERQRGNFPDRFSGHQFPNYSSELNVNALLLGDSALYLCASSLGGTKNIQYFGAGTRLSVL.

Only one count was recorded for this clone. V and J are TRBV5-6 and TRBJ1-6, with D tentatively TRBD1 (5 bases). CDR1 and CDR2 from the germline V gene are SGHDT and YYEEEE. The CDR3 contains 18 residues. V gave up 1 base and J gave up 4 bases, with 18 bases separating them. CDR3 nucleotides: TGTGCCAGCAGCTTGAAACAGGCAAGCGAGGCGTATAATTCACCCCTCCACTTT. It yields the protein CASSLKQASEAYNSPLHF.

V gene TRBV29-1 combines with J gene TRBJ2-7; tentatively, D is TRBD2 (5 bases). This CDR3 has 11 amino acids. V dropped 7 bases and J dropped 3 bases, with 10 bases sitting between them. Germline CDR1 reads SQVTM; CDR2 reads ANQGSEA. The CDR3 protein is CSAVTSYEQYF. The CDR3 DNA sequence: TGCAGCGCTGTTACTAGCTACGAGCAGTACTTC.

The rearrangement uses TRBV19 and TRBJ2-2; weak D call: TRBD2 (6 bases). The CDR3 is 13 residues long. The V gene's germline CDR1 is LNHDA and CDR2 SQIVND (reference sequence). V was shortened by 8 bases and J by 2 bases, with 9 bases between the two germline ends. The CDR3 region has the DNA TGTGCCAGTCTTAGCGGTAACACCGGGGAGCTGTTTTTT. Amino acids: CASLSGNTGELFF.